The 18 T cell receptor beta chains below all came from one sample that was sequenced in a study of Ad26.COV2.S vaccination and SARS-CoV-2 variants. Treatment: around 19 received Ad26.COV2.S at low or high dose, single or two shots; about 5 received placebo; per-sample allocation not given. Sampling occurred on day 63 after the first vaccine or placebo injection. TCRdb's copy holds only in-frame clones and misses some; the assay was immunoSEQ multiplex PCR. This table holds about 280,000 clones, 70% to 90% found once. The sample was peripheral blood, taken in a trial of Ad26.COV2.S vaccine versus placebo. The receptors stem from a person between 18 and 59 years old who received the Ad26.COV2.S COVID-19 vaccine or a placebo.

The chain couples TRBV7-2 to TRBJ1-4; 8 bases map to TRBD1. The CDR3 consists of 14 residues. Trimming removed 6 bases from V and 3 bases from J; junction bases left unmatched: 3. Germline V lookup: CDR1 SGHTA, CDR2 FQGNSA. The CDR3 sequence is CASSGQGPNEKLFF. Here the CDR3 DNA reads TGTGCCAGCAGTGGACAGGGTCCTAATGAAAAACTGTTTTTT.

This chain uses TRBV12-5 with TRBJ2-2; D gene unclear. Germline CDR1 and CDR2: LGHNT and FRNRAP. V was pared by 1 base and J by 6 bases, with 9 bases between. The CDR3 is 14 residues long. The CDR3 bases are TGTGCTAGTGGTTTGGAGGTGAGATCCGGGGAGCTGTTTTTT. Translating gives CASGLEVRSGELFF.

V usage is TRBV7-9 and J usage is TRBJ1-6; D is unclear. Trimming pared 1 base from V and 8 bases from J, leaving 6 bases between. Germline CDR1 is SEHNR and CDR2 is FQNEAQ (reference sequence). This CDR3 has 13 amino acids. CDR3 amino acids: CASSLDGDSPLHF. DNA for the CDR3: TGTGCCAGCAGCTTAGACGGGGATTCACCCCTCCACTTT.

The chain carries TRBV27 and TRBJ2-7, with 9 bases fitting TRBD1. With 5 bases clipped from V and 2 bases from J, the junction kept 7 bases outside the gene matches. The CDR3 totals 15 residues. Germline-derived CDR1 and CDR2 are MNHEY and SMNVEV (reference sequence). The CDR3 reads CASSVRDRATYEQYF. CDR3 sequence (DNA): TGTGCCAGCAGTGTCCGGGACAGGGCCACCTACGAGCAGTACTTC.

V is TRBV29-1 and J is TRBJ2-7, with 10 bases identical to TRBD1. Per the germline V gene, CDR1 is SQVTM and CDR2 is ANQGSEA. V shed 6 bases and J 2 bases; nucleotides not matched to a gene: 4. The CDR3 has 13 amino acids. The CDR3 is CSVATGGAYEQYF. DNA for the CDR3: TGCAGCGTAGCGACAGGGGGCGCCTACGAGCAGTACTTC.

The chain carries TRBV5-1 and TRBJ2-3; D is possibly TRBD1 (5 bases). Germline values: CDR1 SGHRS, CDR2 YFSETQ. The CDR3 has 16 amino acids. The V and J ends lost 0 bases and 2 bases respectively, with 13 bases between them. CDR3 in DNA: TGCGCCAGCAGCTTGGGATCAGGGATAGCCACAGATACGCAGTATTTT. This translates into CASSLGSGIATDTQYF.

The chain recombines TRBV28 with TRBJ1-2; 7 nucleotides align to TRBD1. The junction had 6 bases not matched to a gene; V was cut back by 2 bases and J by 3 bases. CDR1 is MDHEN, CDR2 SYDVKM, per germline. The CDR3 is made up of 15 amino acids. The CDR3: CASSLPGQWDYGYTF. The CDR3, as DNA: TGTGCCAGCAGTTTACCGGGACAGTGGGACTATGGCTACACCTTC.

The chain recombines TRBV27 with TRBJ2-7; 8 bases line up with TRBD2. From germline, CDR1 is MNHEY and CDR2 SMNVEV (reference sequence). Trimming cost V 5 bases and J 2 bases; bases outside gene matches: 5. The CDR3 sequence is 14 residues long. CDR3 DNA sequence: TGTGCCAGCAGTCCATTAGCGGGAACCTACGAGCAGTACTTC. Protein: CASSPLAGTYEQYF.

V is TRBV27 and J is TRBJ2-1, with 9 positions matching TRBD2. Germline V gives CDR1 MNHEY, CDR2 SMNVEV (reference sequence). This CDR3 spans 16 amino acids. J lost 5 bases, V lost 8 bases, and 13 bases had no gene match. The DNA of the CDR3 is TGTGCCAGCTCCCGAGGGGGACTAGCCCCGAACAATGAGCAGTTCTTC. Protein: CASSRGGLAPNNEQFF.

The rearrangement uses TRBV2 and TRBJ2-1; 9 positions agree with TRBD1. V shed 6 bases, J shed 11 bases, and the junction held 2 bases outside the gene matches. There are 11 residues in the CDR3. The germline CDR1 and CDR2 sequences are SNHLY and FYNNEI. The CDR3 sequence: CASRGQGKQFF. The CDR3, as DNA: TGTGCCAGCAGGGGACAGGGTAAGCAGTTCTTC.

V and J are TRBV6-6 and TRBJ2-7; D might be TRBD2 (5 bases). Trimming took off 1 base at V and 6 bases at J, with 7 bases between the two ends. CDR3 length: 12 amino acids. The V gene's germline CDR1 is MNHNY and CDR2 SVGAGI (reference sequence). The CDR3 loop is CASSYFAGEQYF. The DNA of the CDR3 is TGTGCCAGCAGTTACTTTGCGGGCGAGCAGTACTTC.

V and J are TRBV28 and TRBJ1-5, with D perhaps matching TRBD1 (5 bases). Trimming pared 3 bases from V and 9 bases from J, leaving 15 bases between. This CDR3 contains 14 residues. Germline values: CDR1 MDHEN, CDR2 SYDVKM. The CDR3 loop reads CASSFRERFRPQHF. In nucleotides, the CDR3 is TGTGCCAGCAGTTTCAGGGAACGCTTTCGGCCCCAGCATTTT.

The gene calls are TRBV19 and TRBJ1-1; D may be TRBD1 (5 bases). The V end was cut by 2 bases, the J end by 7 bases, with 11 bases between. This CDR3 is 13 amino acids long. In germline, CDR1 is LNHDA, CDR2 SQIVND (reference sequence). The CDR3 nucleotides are TGTGCCAGTAGTATACTAGGGGAACTTGAAGCTTTCTTT. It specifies CASSILGELEAFF.

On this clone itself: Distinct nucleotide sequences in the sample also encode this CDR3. The CDR3 coding sequence is TGCAGTGCTAGAGGAGGGGCTGAAGCTTTCTTT. It yields the protein CSARGGAEAFF. V gene TRBV20-1 combines with J gene TRBJ1-1; tentatively, D is TRBD1 (5 bases). The V end lost 1 base, the J end lost 6 bases, and 6 bases lay between the germline ends. Germline V lookup: CDR1 DFQATT, CDR2 SNEGSKA (reference sequence). CDR3 length: 11 amino acids.

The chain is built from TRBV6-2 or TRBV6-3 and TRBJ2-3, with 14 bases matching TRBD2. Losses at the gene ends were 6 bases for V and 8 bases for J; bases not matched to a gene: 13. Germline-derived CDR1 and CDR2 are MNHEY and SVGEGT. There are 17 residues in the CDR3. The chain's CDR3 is CASSYGTSGGRRGTQYF. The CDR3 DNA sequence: TGTGCCAGCAGCTATGGGACTAGCGGGGGCAGAAGGGGTACGCAGTATTTT.

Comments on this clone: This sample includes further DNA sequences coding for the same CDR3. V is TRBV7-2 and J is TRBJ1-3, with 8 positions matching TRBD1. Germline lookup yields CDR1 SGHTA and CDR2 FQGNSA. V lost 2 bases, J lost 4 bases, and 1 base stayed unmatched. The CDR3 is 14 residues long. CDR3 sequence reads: CASSLTGGGNTIYF. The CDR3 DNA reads TGTGCCAGCAGCTTAACAGGGGGAGGAAACACCATATATTTT.

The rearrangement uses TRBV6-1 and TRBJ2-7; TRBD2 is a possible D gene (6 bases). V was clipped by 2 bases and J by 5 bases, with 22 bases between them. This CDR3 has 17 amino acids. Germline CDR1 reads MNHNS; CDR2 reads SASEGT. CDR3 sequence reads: CASSETRVKSWGDEQYF. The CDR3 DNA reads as TGTGCCAGCAGTGAAACCCGGGTCAAGTCCTGGGGGGACGAGCAGTACTTC.

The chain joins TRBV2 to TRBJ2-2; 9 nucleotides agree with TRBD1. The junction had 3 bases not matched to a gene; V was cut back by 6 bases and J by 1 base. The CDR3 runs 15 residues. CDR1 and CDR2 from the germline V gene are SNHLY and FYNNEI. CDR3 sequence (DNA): TGTGCCAGCAGGAAGACAGGGGGGAACACCGGGGAGCTGTTTTTT. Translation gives CASRKTGGNTGELFF.